This T cell receptor (beta chain) was sequenced during a study of T cell changes during pregnancy in multiple sclerosis. The CDR3 has 19 amino acids. TCRdb's table, derived via immunoSEQ multiplex PCR, lists solely in-frame clones and lacks some. This repertoire shows approximately 130,000 clones, 90% to 95% found once; its top ten account for 6.2%. The sequenced sample was peripheral blood, obtained before pregnancy. The V gene is TRBV21-1, the J gene TRBJ2-3; the table's D call, TRBD1, was not checked against the DNA. TRBV21-1 is listed as a pseudogene. The TCR was taken from a female donor with multiple sclerosis, enrolled in a pregnancy study. The CDR3 nucleotides read TGTGCCAGCAGCAAACTTAGCCCACACAGGGACAGGGGCACAGATACGCAGTATTTT. It encodes CASSKLSPHRDRGTDTQYF.